This passage covers 9 T cell receptor beta chains from one sample sequenced in a study of T-cell memory formation after mild COVID-19. One entry per CDR3 protein, called by TCRdb with MiXCR from the 5' RACE reads. The sample has under 400,000 distinct CDR3 sequences; 20% to 25% are singletons. The specimen was PBMCs or a T cell subset sorted from them (not recorded which). The receptors stem from an adult woman who had mild COVID-19 (a few samples of this study predate the infection). Cell type and time point are not known.

This chain joins TRBV30 and TRBJ2-2, with D unclear. This CDR3 has 10 residues. With 1 base removed from V and 7 bases from J, the gap between germline ends came to 1 base. Germline V gives CDR1 GTSNPN, CDR2 SVGIG (reference sequence). The CDR3 here is CAWSGGELFF. CDR3 DNA: TGTGCCTGGAGTGGCGGGGAGCTGTTTTTT.

V and J are TRBV5-1 and TRBJ2-5; TRBD2 aligns across 8 bases. This CDR3 comprises 15 residues. The junction had 9 bases not matched to a gene; V was cut back by 6 bases and J by 2 bases. From germline, CDR1 is SGHRS and CDR2 YFSETQ. CDR3 DNA: TGCGCCAGCAAATTTAGCGGGGCATCTCAAGAGACCCAGTACTTC. It codes for CASKFSGASQETQYF.

This clonotype was seen at least ten times. The chain is built from TRBV12-3 or TRBV12-4 and TRBJ2-3; no definite D call. The ends were cut back, 2 bases at V and 0 bases at J, with 18 bases in the middle. The length of the CDR3 is 18 residues. CDR3 amino acids: CASSLNSGRISSTDTQYF. CDR3 in DNA: TGTGCCAGCAGTTTAAATTCCGGGCGGATATCTAGCACAGATACGCAGTATTTT.

The J gene is TRBJ1-5, the V gene TRBV12-3 or TRBV12-4; a weak D match, TRBD1 (6 bases). This CDR3 region has 13 residues. V lost 3 bases to trimming and J lost 5 bases, with 8 bases between them. The CDR3 spells CASSFGGYQPQHF. Written as DNA, the CDR3 is TGTGCCAGCAGTTTCGGGGGCTATCAGCCCCAGCATTTT.

V usage is TRBV29-1 and J usage is TRBJ1-1; the D is unclear. This CDR3 spans 11 amino acids. The V gene's germline CDR1 is SQVTM and CDR2 ANQGSEA. V was shortened by 7 bases and J by 11 bases, with 17 bases between the two germline ends. The CDR3 loop reads CSGELGEDAFF. DNA of the CDR3: TGCAGCGGCGAACTCGGGGAGGATGCTTTCTTT.

The chain recombines TRBV14 with TRBJ1-2, with 7 bases identical to TRBD1. Germline V CDR1 and CDR2: SGHDN, FVKESK. Unmatched junction bases numbered 6, after V lost 1 base and J lost 7 bases. CDR3 size: 14 residues. For the CDR3, the DNA is TGTGCCAGCAGCCAAGGCACAGGGGTGCCTGGCTACACCTTC. This translates into CASSQGTGVPGYTF. Supplemented by reference TRBV14 and TRBJ1-2, the full variable domain reads EAGVTQFPSHSVIEKGQTVTLRCDPISGHDNLYWYRRVMGKEIKFLLHFVKESKQDESGMPNNRFLAERTGGTYSTLKVQPAELEDSGVYFCASSQGTGVPGYTFGSGTRLTVV.

This clonotype was picked up a small number of times. This chain links TRBV5-1 with TRBJ1-1, with TRBD1 identical over 7 bases. J lost 0 bases, V lost 5 bases, and 7 bases had no gene match. The CDR3 length is 15 residues. Germline CDR1 and CDR2: SGHRS and YFSETQ. The CDR3 is CASSGQATLNTEAFF. The CDR3 coding sequence is TGCGCCAGCAGTGGACAGGCGACTTTGAACACTGAAGCTTTCTTT.

This clonotype was observed at least ten times. The V call is TRBV25-1, the J call TRBJ1-6, with unresolved D. The CDR3 runs 15 residues. Trimming removed 4 bases from V and 4 bases from J, with 11 bases in between. Germline V gives CDR1 MGHDK, CDR2 SYGVNS. DNA of the CDR3: TGTGCCAGCAGTGCGGGTCAGGCGTATAATTCACCCCTCCACTTT. Translation: CASSAGQAYNSPLHF.

J is TRBJ2-6 and V is TRBV7-3; tentative D call: TRBD2 (5 bases). Germline CDR1 reads SGHTA; CDR2 reads FQGTGA. The V end lost 3 bases, the J end lost 0 bases, and 6 bases lay between the germline ends. The CDR3 contains 15 residues. In DNA form, the CDR3 reads TGTGCCAGCAGCTTGGGAGCCTCTGGGGCCAACGTCCTGACTTTC. It translates to CASSLGASGANVLTF.